This TCR beta chain was sequenced during a study of blood T cell repertoires in COVID-19. Across the study: The analysed material was cDNA or gDNA that came from T cells, B-cell-depleted T cells, or PBMCs.

The ends lost 1 base at V and 5 bases at J; junction bases unmatched: 7. Germline V gene sequence: CDR1 SGHNT, CDR2 YYREEE (reference sequence). The CDR3 loop spans 16 amino acids. Produced via immunoSEQ multiplex PCR; TCRdb's table is partial and in-frame only. The repertoire holds fewer than 300,000 clones, 80% to 95% seen once, with approximately 1.2% in the top ten. Living in 24 US areas, the participants were between roughly 18 and 95 years of age. Participants reported their clinical history, and cohort assignment relied on those reports. Recovery among Cohort 3 donors was established by two negative PCRs, clearance, or symptom resolution.

The sequenced sample was PBMCs or T cells enriched from blood (not recorded which). The receptor comes from a woman in her twenties or thirties who had recovered from COVID-19. The V gene is TRBV5-4, the J gene TRBJ2-7; TRBD1 agrees at 12 bases. CDR3 nucleotide sequence: TGTGCCAGCAGCTTGACCAGGGGACAGGGGGCGGACGAGCAGTACTTC. Amino acids: CASSLTRGQGADEQYF.